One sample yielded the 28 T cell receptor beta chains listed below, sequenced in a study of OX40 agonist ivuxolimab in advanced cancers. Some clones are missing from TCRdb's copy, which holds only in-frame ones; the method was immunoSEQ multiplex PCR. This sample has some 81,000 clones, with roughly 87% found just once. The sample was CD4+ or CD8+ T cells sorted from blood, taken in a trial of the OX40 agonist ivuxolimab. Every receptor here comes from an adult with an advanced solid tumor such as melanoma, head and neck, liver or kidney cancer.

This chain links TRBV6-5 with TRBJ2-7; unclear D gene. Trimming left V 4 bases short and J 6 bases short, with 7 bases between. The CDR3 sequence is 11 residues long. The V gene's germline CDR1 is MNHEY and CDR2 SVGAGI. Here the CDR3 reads CASSSTGEQYF. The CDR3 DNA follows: TGTGCCAGCAGTTCAACGGGCGAGCAGTACTTC.

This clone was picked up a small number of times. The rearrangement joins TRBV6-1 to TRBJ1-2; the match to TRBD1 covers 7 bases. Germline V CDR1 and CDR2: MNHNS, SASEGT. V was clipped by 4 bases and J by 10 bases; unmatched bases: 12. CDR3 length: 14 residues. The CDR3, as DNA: TGTGCCAGCAGTGTGACAGGGCAAACTATGGACTACACCTTC. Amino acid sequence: CASSVTGQTMDYTF.

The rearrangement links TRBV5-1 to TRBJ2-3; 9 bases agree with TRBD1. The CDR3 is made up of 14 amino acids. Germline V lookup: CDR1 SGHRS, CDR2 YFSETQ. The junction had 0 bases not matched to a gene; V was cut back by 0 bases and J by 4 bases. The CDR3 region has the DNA TGCGCCAGCAGCTTGGGGACAGGGGCAGATACGCAGTATTTT. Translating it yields CASSLGTGADTQYF.

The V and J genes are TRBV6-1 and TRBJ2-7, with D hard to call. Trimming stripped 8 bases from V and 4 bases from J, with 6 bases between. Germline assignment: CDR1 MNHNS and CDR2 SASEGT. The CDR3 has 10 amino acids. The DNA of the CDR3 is TGTGCCAGCGTTAGTTACGAGCAGTACTTC. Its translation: CASVSYEQYF.

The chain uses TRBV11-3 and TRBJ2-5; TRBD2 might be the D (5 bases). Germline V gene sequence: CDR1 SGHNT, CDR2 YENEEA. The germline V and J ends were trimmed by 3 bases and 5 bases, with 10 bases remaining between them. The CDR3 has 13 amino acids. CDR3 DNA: TGTGCCAGCAGCTTGGGGAGTATGGAGACCCAGTACTTC. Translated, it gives CASSLGSMETQYF. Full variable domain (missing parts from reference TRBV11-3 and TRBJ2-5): EAGVVQSPRYKIIEKKQPVAFWCNPISGHNTLYWYLQNLGQGPELLIRYENEEAVDDSQLPKDRFSAERLKGVDSTLKIQPAELGDSAVYLCASSLGSMETQYFGPGTRLLVL.

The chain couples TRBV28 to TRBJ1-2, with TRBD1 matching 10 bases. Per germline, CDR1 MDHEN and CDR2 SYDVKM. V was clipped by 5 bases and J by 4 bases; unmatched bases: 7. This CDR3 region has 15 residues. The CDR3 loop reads CASSLQDRGAYGYTF. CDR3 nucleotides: TGTGCCAGCAGTCTCCAGGACAGGGGGGCCTATGGCTACACCTTC.

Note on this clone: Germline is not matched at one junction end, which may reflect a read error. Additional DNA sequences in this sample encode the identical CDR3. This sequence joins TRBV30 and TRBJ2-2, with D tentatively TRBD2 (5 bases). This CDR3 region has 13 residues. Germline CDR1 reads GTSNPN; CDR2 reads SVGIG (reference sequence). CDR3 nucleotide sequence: TGTGCCTGGAGAGGCACGAACACCGGGGAGCTGTTTTTC. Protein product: CAWRGTNTGELFF.

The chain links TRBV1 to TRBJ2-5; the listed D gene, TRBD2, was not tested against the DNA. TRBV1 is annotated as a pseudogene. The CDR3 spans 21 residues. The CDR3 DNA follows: TGCACCAGCAGCCAAGATTTTAGGAGACTAGCGGGAGAGCTGTGCCAAGAGACCCAGTACTTC. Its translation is CTSSQDFRRLAGELCQETQYF.

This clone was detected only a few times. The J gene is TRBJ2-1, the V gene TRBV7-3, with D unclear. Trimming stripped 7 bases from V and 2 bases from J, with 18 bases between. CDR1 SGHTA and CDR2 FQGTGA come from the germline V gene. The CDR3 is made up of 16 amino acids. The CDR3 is CASTPEDWGTYNEQFF. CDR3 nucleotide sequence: TGTGCCAGCACCCCCGAGGATTGGGGTACCTACAATGAGCAGTTCTTC. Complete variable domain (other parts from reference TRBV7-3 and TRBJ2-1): GAGVSQTPSNKVTEKGKYVELRCDPISGHTALYWYRQSLGQGPEFLIYFQGTGAADDSGLPNDRFFAVRPEGSVSTLKIQRTERGDSAVYLCASTPEDWGTYNEQFFGPGTRLTVL.

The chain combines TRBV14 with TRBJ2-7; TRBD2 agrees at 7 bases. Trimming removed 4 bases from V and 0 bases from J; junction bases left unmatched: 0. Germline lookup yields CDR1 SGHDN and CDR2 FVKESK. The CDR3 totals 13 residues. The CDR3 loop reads CASSPSGSYEQYF. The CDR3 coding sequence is TGTGCCAGCAGCCCTAGCGGCTCCTACGAGCAGTACTTC. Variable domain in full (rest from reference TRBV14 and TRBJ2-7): EAGVTQFPSHSVIEKGQTVTLRCDPISGHDNLYWYRRVMGKEIKFLLHFVKESKQDESGMPNNRFLAERTGGTYSTLKVQPAELEDSGVYFCASSPSGSYEQYFGPGTRLTVT.

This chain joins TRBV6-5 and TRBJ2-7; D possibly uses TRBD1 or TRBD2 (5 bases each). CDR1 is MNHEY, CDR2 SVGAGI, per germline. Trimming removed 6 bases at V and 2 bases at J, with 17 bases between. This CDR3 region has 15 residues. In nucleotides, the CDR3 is TGTGCCAGCAGACGACCGGGACCACTACCCTACGAGCAGTACTTC. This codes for CASRRPGPLPYEQYF.

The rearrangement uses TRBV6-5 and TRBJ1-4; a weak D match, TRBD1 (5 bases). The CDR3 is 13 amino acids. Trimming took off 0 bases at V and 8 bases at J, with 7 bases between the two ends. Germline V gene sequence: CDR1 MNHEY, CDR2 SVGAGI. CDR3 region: CASSYSWDEKLFF. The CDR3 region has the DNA TGTGCCAGCAGTTACTCCTGGGACGAAAAACTGTTTTTT.

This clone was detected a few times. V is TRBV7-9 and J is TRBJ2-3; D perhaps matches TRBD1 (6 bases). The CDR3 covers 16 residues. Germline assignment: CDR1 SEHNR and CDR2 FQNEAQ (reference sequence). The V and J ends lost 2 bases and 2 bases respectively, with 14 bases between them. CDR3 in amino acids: CASSLIRTEPTDTQYF. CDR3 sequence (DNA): TGTGCCAGCAGCTTAATCAGGACAGAACCCACAGATACGCAGTATTTT.

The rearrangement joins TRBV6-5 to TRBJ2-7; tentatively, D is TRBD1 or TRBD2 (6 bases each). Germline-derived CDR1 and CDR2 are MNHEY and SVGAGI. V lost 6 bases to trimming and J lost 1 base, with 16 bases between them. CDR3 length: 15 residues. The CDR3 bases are TGTGCCAGCAGCGACGGAGGGGGGCTGTCCTACGAGCAGTACTTC. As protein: CASSDGGGLSYEQYF.

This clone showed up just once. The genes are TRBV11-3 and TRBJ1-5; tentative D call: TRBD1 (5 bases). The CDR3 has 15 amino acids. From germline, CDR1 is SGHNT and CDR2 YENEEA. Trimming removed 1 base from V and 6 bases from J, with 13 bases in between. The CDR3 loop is CASSLVEGLTQPQHF. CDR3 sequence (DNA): TGTGCCAGCAGCTTAGTCGAGGGGTTGACTCAGCCCCAGCATTTT.

The CDR3 protein is CASSLVRTQETQYF. CDR3 nucleotide sequence: TGCGCCAGCAGCTTGGTGCGCACCCAAGAGACCCAGTACTTC. The chain employs TRBV5-1 and TRBJ2-5; D ambiguous. Germline V CDR1 and CDR2: SGHRS, YFSETQ. V lost 0 bases to trimming and J lost 1 base, with 7 bases between them. The CDR3 consists of 14 residues.

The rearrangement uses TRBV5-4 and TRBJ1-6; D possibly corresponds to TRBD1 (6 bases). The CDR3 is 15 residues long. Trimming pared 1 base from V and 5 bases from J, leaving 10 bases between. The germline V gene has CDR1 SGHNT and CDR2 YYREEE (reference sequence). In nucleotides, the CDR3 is TGTGCCAGCAGCTTGCTTCAGGGGAATAATTCACCCCTCCACTTT. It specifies CASSLLQGNNSPLHF.

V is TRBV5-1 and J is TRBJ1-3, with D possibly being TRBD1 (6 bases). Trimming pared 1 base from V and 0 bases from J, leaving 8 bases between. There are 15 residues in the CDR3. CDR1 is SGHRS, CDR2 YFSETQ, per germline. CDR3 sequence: CASSLMDSSGNTIYF. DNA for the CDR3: TGCGCCAGCAGCTTGATGGACAGCTCTGGAAACACCATATATTTT.

The CDR3 loop reads CASSYAQENEQFF. The CDR3 region has the DNA TGTGCCAGCAGTTATGCCCAGGAAAATGAGCAGTTCTTC. The rearrangement links TRBV6-5 to TRBJ2-1; D not resolved. Germline assignment: CDR1 MNHEY and CDR2 SVGAGI. The length of the CDR3 is 13 residues. The germline V and J ends were trimmed by 3 bases and 7 bases, with 10 bases remaining between them.

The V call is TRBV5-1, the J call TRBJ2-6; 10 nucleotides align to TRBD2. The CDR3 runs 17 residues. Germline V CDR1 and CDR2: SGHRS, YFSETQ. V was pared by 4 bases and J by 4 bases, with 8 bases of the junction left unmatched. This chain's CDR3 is CASSELAGGTGANVLTF. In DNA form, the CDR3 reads TGCGCCAGCAGCGAATTAGCGGGGGGAACCGGGGCCAACGTCCTGACTTTC.

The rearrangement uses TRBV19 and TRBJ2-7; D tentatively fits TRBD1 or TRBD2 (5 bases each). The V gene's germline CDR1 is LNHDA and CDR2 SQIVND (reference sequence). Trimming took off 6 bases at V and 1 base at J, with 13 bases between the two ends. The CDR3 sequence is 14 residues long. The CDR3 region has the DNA TGTGCCAGTAGGAGGGACCTAGCATCCTACGAGCAGTACTTC. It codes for CASRRDLASYEQYF.

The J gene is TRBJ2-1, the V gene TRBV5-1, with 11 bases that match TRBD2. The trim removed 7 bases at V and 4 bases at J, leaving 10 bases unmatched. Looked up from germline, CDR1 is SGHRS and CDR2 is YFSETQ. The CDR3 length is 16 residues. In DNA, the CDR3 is TGCGCCAGCGCTCGGGCTAGCGGGGGGATATACAATGAGCAGTTCTTC. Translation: CASARASGGIYNEQFF.

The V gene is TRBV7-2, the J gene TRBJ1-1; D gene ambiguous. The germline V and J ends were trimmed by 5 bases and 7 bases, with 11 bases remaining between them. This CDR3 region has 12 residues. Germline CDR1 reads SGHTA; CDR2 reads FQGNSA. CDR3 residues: CASSRRSGEAFF. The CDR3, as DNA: TGTGCCAGCAGCAGGAGGTCCGGTGAAGCTTTCTTT. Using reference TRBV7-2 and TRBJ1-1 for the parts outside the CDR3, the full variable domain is GAGVSQSPSNKVTEKGKDVELRCDPISGHTALYWYRQSLGQGLEFLIYFQGNSAPDKSGLPSDRFSAERTGGSVSTLTIQRTQQEDSAVYLCASSRRSGEAFFGQGTRLTVV.

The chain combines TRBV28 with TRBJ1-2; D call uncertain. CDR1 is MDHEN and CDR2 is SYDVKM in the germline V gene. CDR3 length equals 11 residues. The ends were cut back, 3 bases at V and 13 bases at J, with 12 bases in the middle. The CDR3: CASSFSGKGTF. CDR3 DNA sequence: TGTGCCAGCAGTTTTTCGGGGAAGGGCACCTTC.

The chain's CDR3 is CSAIAGGTDTQYF. The CDR3 region has the DNA TGCAGCGCTATAGCGGGAGGGACAGATACGCAGTATTTT. The rearrangement links TRBV29-1 to TRBJ2-3; 11 bases align to TRBD2. The germline gives CDR1 SQVTM, CDR2 ANQGSEA. This CDR3 spans 13 amino acids. The junction had 3 bases not matched to a gene; V was cut back by 7 bases and J by 3 bases.

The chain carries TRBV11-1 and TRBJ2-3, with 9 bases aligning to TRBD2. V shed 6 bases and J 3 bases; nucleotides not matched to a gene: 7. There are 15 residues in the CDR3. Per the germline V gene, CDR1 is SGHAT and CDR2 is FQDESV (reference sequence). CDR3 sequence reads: CASSRISGGTDTQYF. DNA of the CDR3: TGTGCCAGCAGTCGAATTAGCGGGGGTACAGATACGCAGTATTTT.

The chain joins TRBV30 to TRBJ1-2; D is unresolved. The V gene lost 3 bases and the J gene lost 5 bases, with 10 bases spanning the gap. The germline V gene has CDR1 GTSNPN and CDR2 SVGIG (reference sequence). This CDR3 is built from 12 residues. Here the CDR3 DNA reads TGTGCCTGGAGCCGTCGGCGTTATGGCTACACCTTC. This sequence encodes CAWSRRRYGYTF.

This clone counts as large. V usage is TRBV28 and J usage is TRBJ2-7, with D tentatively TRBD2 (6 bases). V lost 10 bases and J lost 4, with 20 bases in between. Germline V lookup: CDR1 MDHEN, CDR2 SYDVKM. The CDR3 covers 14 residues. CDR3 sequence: CATEGPPREYEQYF. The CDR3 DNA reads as TGTGCCACGGAGGGACCCCCCCGGGAATACGAGCAGTACTTC.